This TCR beta chain was sequenced during a study of T cells in Graves' hyperthyroidism and ophthalmopathy. Study results and caveats: Blood also carried most thyroid clonotypes expanded above 0.001.

The CDR3 has 17 amino acids. In germline, CDR1 is MDHEN, CDR2 SYDVKM. The V gene end was trimmed by 4 bases and the J gene end by 8 bases; junction bases not matched to a gene: 14. To note about this clonotype: The target antigen is unknown. A much larger clone is a single base away; this may be a read error.

Amplification targeted TCR beta CDR3 regions from RNA transcripts. RT-PCR in the first round (using the HTBI primer set) targeted the TCR CDR3. Each CDR3 protein is one row after TCRdb ran MiXCR on the multiplex PCR reads. In the table there are roughly 580,000 distinct CDR3 sequences, over 11% of which are singletons. Hyperthyroidism patients were newly diagnosed, had disease duration under 2 months, and were aged 18 to 65 years. The diagnostic basis comprised clinical symptoms, serum thyroxine and TRAb, thyroid ultrasound and orbital computed tomography. PBMCs were obtained from approximately 10 ml fresh peripheral blood.

The chain couples TRBV28 to TRBJ2-1, with 10 bases that match TRBD1. This receptor was taken from a woman in her 30s with Graves' hyperthyroidism that later progressed to Graves' ophthalmopathy. Specimen: blood. The CDR3 sequence: CASSSPGTGEGGDEQFF. The CDR3 coding sequence is TGTGCCAGCAGTTCCCCCGGGACAGGGGAAGGGGGCGATGAGCAGTTCTTC.